Shown below are 27 T cell receptor beta chains from a single sample sequenced in a study of blood T cell repertoires in COVID-19. Produced via immunoSEQ multiplex PCR; TCRdb's table is partial and in-frame only. Of roughly 230,000 clones in the sample, around 82% were seen once. Sequences were obtained from PBMCs or T cells enriched from blood (not recorded which). The receptors were sampled from a man aged 50 to 60 who had recovered from COVID-19.

A single count supports this clone. The rearrangement joins TRBV2 to TRBJ1-1; possible D gene TRBD1, 6 bases. Germline values: CDR1 SNHLY, CDR2 FYNNEI. V lost 3 bases and J lost 0, with 11 bases in between. This CDR3 region has 15 residues. The CDR3 sequence is CASSEWGQMNTEAFF. DNA of the CDR3: TGTGCCAGCAGTGAGTGGGGGCAGATGAACACTGAAGCTTTCTTT.

This rearrangement joins TRBV3-1 (or the pseudogene TRBV3-2) to TRBJ2-2, with 9 bases matching TRBD2. V lost 4 bases and J lost 5; bases outside the gene matches: 11. This CDR3 region has 17 residues. Germline lookup yields CDR1 LGHDT and CDR2 YNNKEL (reference sequence). CDR3 residues: CASSPGLALGWTGELFF. In DNA, the CDR3 is TGTGCCAGCAGCCCCGGACTAGCGCTGGGTTGGACCGGGGAGCTGTTTTTT.

This clone was detected many times. The rearrangement uses TRBV19 and TRBJ2-1; D unclear. Germline lookup yields CDR1 LNHDA and CDR2 SQIVND (reference sequence). V was pared by 0 bases and J by 6 bases, with 6 bases between. The CDR3 has 13 amino acids. CDR3 nucleotide sequence: TGTGCCAGTAGTATAGATCCGGGCAATGAGCAGTTCTTC. This sequence encodes CASSIDPGNEQFF. The full variable domain, its missing parts supplied by reference TRBV19 and TRBJ2-1, is DGGITQSPKYLFRKEGQNVTLSCEQNLNHDAMYWYRQDPGQGLRLIYYSQIVNDFQKGDIAEGYSVSREKKESFPLTVTSAQKNPTAFYLCASSIDPGNEQFFGPGTRLTVL.

This chain joins TRBV27 and TRBJ2-7; TRBD1 matches at 8 bases. The CDR3 spans 15 residues. Germline lookup yields CDR1 MNHEY and CDR2 SMNVEV (reference sequence). Germline trimming cut 5 bases from V and 1 base from J; bases unmatched to any gene: 7. CDR3 sequence (DNA): TGTGCCAGCAGTCGACAGGGGACACCTTCCTACGAGCAGTACTTC. Amino acid sequence: CASSRQGTPSYEQYF.

In this sample, this clone turned up once. The chain uses TRBV30 and TRBJ1-2, with 7 bases aligning to TRBD1. The ends lost 4 bases at V and 5 bases at J; junction bases unmatched: 4. Germline V gene sequence: CDR1 GTSNPN, CDR2 SVGIG (reference sequence). The CDR3 contains 12 residues. CDR3 sequence reads: CAWTRGQYGYTF. The CDR3 DNA reads TGTGCCTGGACGAGGGGGCAGTATGGCTACACCTTC.

This clone was seen only a few times. A junction end diverges from the germline sequence, so it may reflect a read error. The rearrangement links TRBV6-1 to TRBJ2-7; D not resolved. The CDR3 sequence is 11 residues long. Germline CDR1 reads MNHNS; CDR2 reads SASEGT. This CDR3 reads CASSEVADTAF. In nucleotides, the CDR3 is TGTGCCAGCAGTGAAGTCGCCGACACTGCCTTC.

The chain employs TRBV4-3 and TRBJ1-1, with D possibly TRBD1 on 6 matching bases. The CDR3 runs to 15 residues. V was pared by 4 bases and J by 8 bases, with 20 bases between. Germline V gives CDR1 LGHNA, CDR2 YSLEER. This CDR3 reads CASSLASGTKREAFF. CDR3 DNA: TGCGCCAGCAGCCTAGCGTCCGGGACAAAAAGAGAAGCTTTCTTT.

This chain uses TRBV13 with TRBJ2-7; 12 nucleotides line up with TRBD2. V shed 1 base, J shed 2 bases, and the junction held 3 bases outside the gene matches. This CDR3 is built from 16 residues. Per the germline V gene, CDR1 is PRHDT and CDR2 is FYEKMQ (reference sequence). Here the CDR3 reads CASSLDTSGGPYEQYF. The CDR3 DNA reads as TGTGCCAGCAGCTTAGATACTAGCGGGGGGCCCTACGAGCAGTACTTC. The variable domain in full, completed from reference TRBV13 and TRBJ2-7, reads AAGVIQSPRHLIKEKRETATLKCYPIPRHDTVYWYQQGPGQDPQFLISFYEKMQSDKGSIPDRFSAQQFSDYHSELNMSSLELGDSALYFCASSLDTSGGPYEQYFGPGTRLTVT.

The chain recombines TRBV5-1 with TRBJ2-1, with D tentatively TRBD1 (6 bases). V lost 4 bases and J lost 2, with 13 bases in between. CDR1 is SGHRS and CDR2 is YFSETQ in the germline V gene. The CDR3 has 15 residues. DNA for the CDR3: TGCGCCAGCAGCCCAGGACAGCCCCCCTACAATGAGCAGTTCTTC. It specifies CASSPGQPPYNEQFF.

For the CDR3, the DNA is TGCGCCAGCAGCTTGATGACCCAGGGGGGCATACGGCCCTACAATGAGCAGTTCTTC. This translates into CASSLMTQGGIRPYNEQFF. This rearrangement joins TRBV5-1 to TRBJ2-1; D perhaps matches TRBD1 (7 bases). Between the trimmed V and J ends, which lost 1 base and 2 bases, there was a span of 22 bases. This CDR3 contains 19 residues. Germline V gene sequence: CDR1 SGHRS, CDR2 YFSETQ.

Points on this clone: Additional DNA sequences in this sample encode the identical CDR3. This chain connects TRBV5-1 to TRBJ1-3; D unresolved. The germline V gene has CDR1 SGHRS and CDR2 YFSETQ. The CDR3 runs 15 residues. V gave up 1 base and J gave up 0 bases, with 8 bases separating them. The CDR3 loop reads CASSLTGNSGNTIYF. Here the CDR3 DNA reads TGCGCCAGCAGCTTGACCGGGAACTCTGGAAACACCATATATTTT. Filled out from reference TRBV5-1 and TRBJ1-3, the complete variable domain reads KAGVTQTPRYLIKTRGQQVTLSCSPISGHRSVSWYQQTPGQGLQFLFEYFSETQRNKGNFPGRFSGRQFSNSRSEMNVSTLELGDSALYLCASSLTGNSGNTIYFGEGSWLTVV.

CDR3 in amino acids: CASSEERDRITYEQYF. CDR3 bases: TGTGCCAGCAGTGAAGAAAGGGACAGGATAACCTACGAGCAGTACTTC. The chain carries TRBV2 and TRBJ2-7, with 8 bases matching TRBD1. Germline-derived CDR1 and CDR2 are SNHLY and FYNNEI. This CDR3 contains 16 residues. V trimming: 1 base; J trimming: 2 bases; junction bases outside the gene matches: 7. The full variable domain, with the rest looked up from reference TRBV2 and TRBJ2-7, is EPEVTQTPSHQVTQMGQEVILRCVPISNHLYFYWYRQILGQKVEFLVSFYNNEISEKSEIFDDQFSVERPDGSNFTLKIRSTKLEDSAMYFCASSEERDRITYEQYFGPGTRLTVT.

This chain joins TRBV15 and TRBJ1-3; 9 positions agree with TRBD1. V gave up 3 bases and J gave up 1 base; unmatched junction bases: 1. The CDR3 extends over 15 amino acids. Germline CDR1 LNHNV, CDR2 YYDKDF (reference sequence). In nucleotides, the CDR3 is TGTGCCACCAGCAGGACAGGGGGATCTGGAAACACCATATATTTT. Protein product: CATSRTGGSGNTIYF.

This clone was found once. The rearrangement links TRBV20-1 to TRBJ2-4; TRBD2 matches at 11 bases. Germline lookup yields CDR1 DFQATT and CDR2 SNEGSKA (reference sequence). Losses at the gene ends were 3 bases for V and 13 bases for J; bases not matched to a gene: 14. The length of the CDR3 is 15 residues. The DNA for the CDR3 is TGCAGTGCTAGTCCCGCGGGGGCTAGCGGGGGGTGGCAGTACTTC. This gives the protein CSASPAGASGGWQYF.

This sequence joins TRBV6-5 and TRBJ1-4; 8 bases map to TRBD1. The CDR3 is 14 residues long. The V gene's germline CDR1 is MNHEY and CDR2 SVGAGI. Germline trimming cut 6 bases from V and 7 bases from J; bases unmatched to any gene: 7. The CDR3 sequence is CASSKQGGGEKLFF. The CDR3 bases are TGTGCCAGCAGCAAACAGGGGGGTGGTGAAAAACTGTTTTTT.

V gene TRBV4-3 combines with J gene TRBJ2-6, with 7 nucleotides matching TRBD1. V shed 0 bases and J 1 base; nucleotides not matched to a gene: 9. The CDR3 sequence is 19 residues long. Germline values: CDR1 LGHNA, CDR2 YSLEER. CDR3 in amino acids: CASSQDPAGGGSGANVLTF. Written as DNA, the CDR3 is TGCGCCAGCAGCCAAGATCCGGCAGGGGGTGGGTCTGGGGCCAACGTCCTGACTTTC.

The genes are TRBV2 and TRBJ2-3, with 8 positions matching TRBD2. The CDR3 is made up of 16 amino acids. The junction had 12 bases not matched to a gene; V was cut back by 4 bases and J by 6 bases. CDR1 and CDR2 from the germline V gene are SNHLY and FYNNEI. CDR3 residues: CASSGAGLADQDTQYF. CDR3 DNA: TGTGCCAGCAGTGGGGCCGGACTAGCAGACCAGGATACGCAGTATTTT.

The chain combines TRBV10-3 with TRBJ2-1, with D maybe TRBD2 (6 bases). The CDR3 has 17 amino acids. In germline, CDR1 is ENHRY, CDR2 SYGVKD. CDR3 nucleotides: TGTACTATCCTATCCAAAGGGGCGCGGGGTACCTACAATGAGCAGTTCTTC. Translating gives CTILSKGARGTYNEQFF.

This clone was recorded once. The chain carries TRBV6-5 and TRBJ2-7; 7 bases match TRBD1. CDR1 is MNHEY, CDR2 SVGAGI, per germline. V was pared by 2 bases and J by 1 base, with 2 bases of the junction left unmatched. The CDR3 is made up of 14 amino acids. CDR3 nucleotides: TGTGCCAGCAGTTACCGGGACAGTTCCTACGAGCAGTACTTC. Translation gives CASSYRDSSYEQYF.

The chain has TRBV19 and TRBJ2-5, with D perhaps TRBD1 (5 bases). The CDR3 is 13 residues long. V lost 1 base, J lost 4 bases, and 7 bases lay in between. The V gene's germline CDR1 is LNHDA and CDR2 SQIVND (reference sequence). The CDR3 bases are TGTGCCAGTAGTATAGCAGGGATAGAGACCCAGTACTTC. It is translated as CASSIAGIETQYF.

In regard to this clone: Other DNA sequences within the sample encode an identical CDR3. The chain has TRBV9 and TRBJ1-3, with 7 bases identical to TRBD1. The germline V gene encodes CDR1 SGDLS and CDR2 YYNGEE. With 0 bases clipped from V and 4 bases from J, the junction kept 4 bases outside the gene matches. This CDR3 has 15 residues. This CDR3 is CASSVGTGAGNTIYF. The CDR3 DNA reads TGTGCCAGCAGCGTAGGGACAGGCGCGGGAAACACCATATATTTT.

In this sample, this clone turned up a few times. This rearrangement joins TRBV14 to TRBJ2-3, with unresolved D. There are 14 residues in the CDR3. Trimming took off 1 base at V and 0 bases at J, with 5 bases between the two ends. The germline CDR1 and CDR2 sequences are SGHDN and FVKESK. CDR3 in amino acids: CASSQGTSTDTQYF. Written as DNA, the CDR3 is TGTGCCAGCAGCCAAGGTACTAGCACAGATACGCAGTATTTT.

The chain carries TRBV12-3 or TRBV12-4 and TRBJ1-2; D remains ambiguous. The V end was cut by 10 bases, the J end by 0 bases, with 12 bases between. The CDR3 runs 13 residues. CDR3 sequence (DNA): TGTGCCATCCGAGGGAAAGCTAACTATGGCTACACCTTC. Encoded protein: CAIRGKANYGYTF.

V gene TRBV12-5 combines with J gene TRBJ1-1; 8 bases match TRBD1. The CDR3 is 15 amino acids. Germline loops: CDR1 LGHNT, CDR2 FRNRAP. V was clipped by 2 bases and J by 11 bases; unmatched bases: 13. CDR3 bases: TGTGCTAGTGGTTTGCCACCTTCCGGGACAGGCTTTGCTTTCTTT. Translation: CASGLPPSGTGFAFF.

The DNA for the CDR3 is TGTGCCAGCAGCGGCCGGTGGGGGGATGAAAAACTGTTTTTT. This translates into CASSGRWGDEKLFF. This rearrangement joins TRBV9 to TRBJ1-4; TRBD1 might be the D (5 bases). Per the germline V gene, CDR1 is SGDLS and CDR2 is YYNGEE. CDR3 length: 14 residues. V was cut by 3 bases and J by 6 bases, with 12 bases left in between. Together with reference TRBV9 and TRBJ1-4, the CDR3 gives the full variable domain: DSGVTQTPKHLITATGQRVTLRCSPRSGDLSVYWYQQSLDQGLQFLIQYYNGEERAKGNILERFSAQQFPDLHSELNLSSLELGDSALYFCASSGRWGDEKLFFGSGTQLSVL.

V is TRBV28 and J is TRBJ1-1; D uncertain. Trimming shortened V by 3 bases and J by 5 bases, and 16 bases separated the two germline ends. Germline values: CDR1 MDHEN, CDR2 SYDVKM. The CDR3 spans 15 residues. The CDR3 DNA follows: TGTGCCAGCAGTTTGGCAGGTGGGTTTGGGACTGAAGCTTTCTTT. Residues: CASSLAGGFGTEAFF.

The rearrangement uses TRBV10-2 and TRBJ1-2, with 8 nucleotides matching TRBD1. Trimming removed 6 bases from V and 3 bases from J; junction bases left unmatched: 3. CDR3 length equals 13 residues. Germline CDR1 WSHSY, CDR2 SAAADI. In DNA, the CDR3 is TGCGCCAGCAGCCCACAGGGGGACTATGGCTACACCTTC. This sequence encodes CASSPQGDYGYTF.